The sequence of this TCR beta chain was determined in a study of T-cell memory formation after mild COVID-19. Findings and limits, study-wide: There was a balanced CD4/CD8 profile in clones contracting day 15 to 85, and later expanders leaned CD4+.

There are 14 residues in the CDR3. Germline loops: CDR1 SGDLS, CDR2 YYNGEE. Trimming shortened V by 0 bases and J by 2 bases, and 8 bases separated the two germline ends. This clonotype was counted only a few times. Its antigen is not identified. A 5'RACE reaction primed in the constant segment made cDNA libraries of TCR alpha and TCR beta, and these carried sample barcodes and UMIs. TCRdb reprocessed the 5' RACE reads via MiXCR and lists one record per CDR3 protein. In the table there are 350,000 or so distinct CDR3 sequences, 20% to 25% of which are singletons. The gene calls are TRBV9 and TRBJ1-2; D is perhaps TRBD1 (5 bases). This clonotype was obtained from a man between 18 and 35 years old who had mild COVID-19 (a few samples of this study predate the infection). Cell type and time point are not known. Sequencing input: PBMCs or a T cell subset sorted from them (not recorded which). The CDR3 bases are TGTGCCAGCAGCGTAGCAGGGCAGAACTATGGCTACACCTTC. It codes for CASSVAGQNYGYTF. The whole variable domain, filled in from reference TRBV9 and TRBJ1-2, reads DSGVTQTPKHLITATGQRVTLRCSPRSGDLSVYWYQQSLDQGLQFLIQYYNGEERAKGNILERFSAQQFPDLHSELNLSSLELGDSALYFCASSVAGQNYGYTFGSGTRLTVV.